This is a list of T cell receptor beta chains from one sample in a study of Ad26.COV2.S vaccination and SARS-CoV-2 variants. Sequencing used immunoSEQ multiplex PCR; TCRdb keeps in-frame clones, though not all of them. The sample lists about 350,000 clones; roughly 90% were seen once. The specimen was peripheral blood, collected in a trial of Ad26.COV2.S vaccine versus placebo. Receptor source: a person between 18 and 65 years old who received the Ad26.COV2.S COVID-19 vaccine or a placebo. CDR3s include the opening cysteine and the closing phenylalanine or tryptophan. D genes are given only for firm matches. Only some rows state a clone size, as once, few, many or a class for expanded clones.

J gene | clone size | D gene | V gene | CDR3 DNA | CDR3 protein
TRBJ2-1 | NA | TRBD2 | TRBV11-3 | TGTGCCAGCAGCTTAGTTAGCGGGAGTAATGAGCAGTTCTTC | CASSLVSGSNEQFF
TRBJ1-2 | NA | NA | TRBV3-1/TRBV3-2 | TGTGCCAGCAGCCGCGCCGCGACAGGAGAAAACTATGGCTACACCTTC | CASSRAATGENYGYTF
TRBJ2-7 | NA | NA | TRBV6-6 | TGTGCCAGCAGTTACGGGGGGGCCAGCTCCTACGAGCAGTACTTC | CASSYGGASSYEQYF
TRBJ1-5 | NA | TRBD1 | TRBV18 | TGTGCCAGCTCACCAGCAGGGGGACACAATCAGCCCCAGCATTTT | CASSPAGGHNQPQHF
TRBJ2-7 | NA | NA | TRBV25-1 | TGTGCCAGCAGGGGGAGTAGGGTTCAGGGAGAGTCCTACGAGCAGTACTTC | CASRGSRVQGESYEQYF
TRBJ1-1 | few | NA | TRBV6-5 | TGTGCCAGCAAGGGGGGCGTCTATAATGCGGGTGAAGCTTTCTTT | CASKGGVYNAGEAFF
TRBJ2-1 | NA | NA | TRBV19 | TGTGCCAGTAGTCCCCGGGCGAGGATCTACAATGAGCAGTTCTTC | CASSPRARIYNEQFF
TRBJ2-5 | NA | NA | TRBV6-2/TRBV6-3 | TGTGCCAGCAGTTCTGTGGCCACGGGGGAAGAGACCCAGTACTTC | CASSSVATGEETQYF
TRBJ1-5 | NA | TRBD1 | TRBV6-5 | TGTGCCAGTAACAGGGGGCAAGGTCAGCCCCAGCATTTT | CASNRGQGQPQHF
TRBJ1-5 | NA | NA | TRBV19 | TGTGCCAGTAGTATGGGGAGGAGGGGCAGCAATCAGCCCCAGCATTTT | CASSMGRRGSNQPQHF
TRBJ1-3 | few | NA | TRBV30 | TGTGCCTGGAGCAGGGAGTCTGGAAACACCATATATTTT | CAWSRESGNTIYF
TRBJ1-6 | NA | TRBD1 | TRBV18 | TGTGCCAGCTCACCTCCCTCAGGGGGCGTGAGTTCACCCCTCCACTTT | CASSPPSGGVSSPLHF
TRBJ2-3 | NA | TRBD1 | TRBV5-1 | TGCGCCAGCAGCTTGGGGTCGGGACAGGGCAGCACAGATACGCAGTATTTT | CASSLGSGQGSTDTQYF
TRBJ2-7 | many | TRBD1 | TRBV29-1 | TGCAGCGTTGGGAGTTTGGGACAGGGCGGAGAGCAGTACTTC | CSVGSLGQGGEQYF
TRBJ1-6 | NA | NA | TRBV7-2 | TGTGCCAGCAGCTTAGCAAGGCGTTTTGGGCCAGTGAGCTCCTATAATTCACCCCTCCACTTT | CASSLARRFGPVSSYNSPLHF
TRBJ2-1 | few | NA | TRBV4-3 | TGCGCCAGCAGCCAAGATTATAGCAGCTACAATGAGCAGTTCTTC | CASSQDYSSYNEQFF
TRBJ2-2 | NA | NA | TRBV6-4 | TGTGCCAGCAGTGACGCAACGGCCACGAACACCGGGGAGCTGTTTTTT | CASSDATATNTGELFF
TRBJ1-1 | NA | NA | TRBV25-1 | TGTGCCAGCAGTGACGGTGGGTGGGCTTTCTTT | CASSDGGWAFF
TRBJ2-3 | NA | NA | TRBV7-9 | TGTGCCAGCAGCTCGGGACCCAATACGCAGTATTTT | CASSSGPNTQYF
TRBJ1-4 | NA | NA | TRBV5-4 | TGTGCCAGCAGCCCCAGACAGAATGAAAAACTGTTTTTT | CASSPRQNEKLFF
TRBJ1-2 | NA | NA | TRBV4-3 | TGCGCCAGCAGCCAAGAAGCATCGACATTAAACTATGGCTACACCTTC | CASSQEASTLNYGYTF
TRBJ1-3 | NA | NA | TRBV11-2 | TGTGCCAGCAGCTTAGGGTATGGCTCTGGCTCTGGAAACACCATATATTTT | CASSLGYGSGSGNTIYF
TRBJ1-5 | NA | NA | TRBV6-2/TRBV6-3 | TGTGCCAGCAGTTACCGGAGGAGTCAGCCCCAGCATTTT | CASSYRRSQPQHF
TRBJ2-3 | NA | TRBD2 | TRBV10-3 | TGTGCCATCAGAGGACTAGCGGACGAGACTAGCACAGATACGCAGTATTTT | CAIRGLADETSTDTQYF
TRBJ1-1 | NA | TRBD1 | TRBV7-2 | TGTGCCAGCAGCTTAGAAGGGGGCACGGCGAACACTGAAGCTTTCTTT | CASSLEGGTANTEAFF
TRBJ2-2 | NA | NA | TRBV12-3/TRBV12-4 | TGTGCCGTACAGGGATCTCGTACCGGGGAGCTGTTTTTT | CAVQGSRTGELFF
TRBJ1-1 | NA | NA | TRBV4-1 | TGCGCCAGCAGCCAAGGTGGCCAGGGGATCGGCACTGAAGCTTTCTTT | CASSQGGQGIGTEAFF
TRBJ2-7 | NA | TRBD2 | TRBV7-2 | TGTGCCAGCAGCCAGCGGGGGGGCTACGAGCAGTACTTC | CASSQRGGYEQYF
TRBJ1-3 | NA | NA | TRBV7-2 | TGTGCCAGCAGCCGTGACAGGACACTCTCTGGAAACACCATATATTTT | CASSRDRTLSGNTIYF
TRBJ1-2 | NA | NA | TRBV27 | TGTGCCAGCGGAGAGGGCTCCCCGGGCTACACCTTC | CASGEGSPGYTF
TRBJ2-5 | NA | TRBD2 | TRBV7-3 | TGTGCCAGCAGCTTGAGGAGGGGAGGGGAGACCCAGTACTTC | CASSLRRGGETQYF
TRBJ2-1 | NA | NA | TRBV5-1 | TGCGCCAGCAGCTTCCAGGAGCGCAATGAGCAGTTCTTC | CASSFQERNEQFF